The present TCR beta chain was sequenced within a study of CD8 T cells in ankylosing spondylitis. Study-level results: There was a TCR beta motif, made of eight highly homologous variants, that appeared characteristic of ankylosing spondylitis blood. Disease-linked clones were reportedly significantly enriched in matched ankylosing spondylitis synovial fluid. Clones linked to disease, bearing a CD8+ phenotype, were relatively rare in peripheral blood. Reactive arthritis synovial fluid and blood were previously reported to contain some motif variants.

For TCR beta, libraries came from quantitative 5'-RACE with molecular barcodes. One entry per CDR3 protein results from TCRdb running MiXCR on the 5' RACE reads. The data show roughly 300,000 distinct CDR3 sequences, with around 7.6% seen just once and roughly 15% held by the top ten. The V gene's germline CDR1 is LNHNV and CDR2 YYDKDF (reference sequence). The V gene lost 3 bases and the J gene lost 1 base, with 10 bases spanning the gap. The CDR3 length is 14 residues. This clonotype was observed a handful of times. Its specificity is unknown. Sequencing was carried out using blood, either unsorted or a sorted T cell fraction (not recorded which). This sequence originates from a male donor with ankylosing spondylitis. This chain links TRBV15 with TRBJ2-7, with D possibly called TRBD1 or TRBD2 (5 bases each). DNA for the CDR3: TGTGCCACCAGCAGGAGGGGATTGTCCTACGAGCAGTACTTC. Its translation is CATSRRGLSYEQYF.